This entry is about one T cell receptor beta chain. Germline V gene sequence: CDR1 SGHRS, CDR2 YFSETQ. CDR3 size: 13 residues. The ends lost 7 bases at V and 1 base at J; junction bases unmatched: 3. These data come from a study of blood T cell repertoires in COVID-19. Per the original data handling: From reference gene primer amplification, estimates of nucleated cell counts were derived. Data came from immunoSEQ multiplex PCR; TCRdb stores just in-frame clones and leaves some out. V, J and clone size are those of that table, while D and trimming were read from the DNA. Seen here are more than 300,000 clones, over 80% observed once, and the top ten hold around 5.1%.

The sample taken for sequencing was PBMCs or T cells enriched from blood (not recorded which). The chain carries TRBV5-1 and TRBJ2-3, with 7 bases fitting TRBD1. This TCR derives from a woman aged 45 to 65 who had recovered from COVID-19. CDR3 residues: CASGQGGTDTQYF. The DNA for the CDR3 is TGCGCCAGCGGCCAGGGGGGCACAGATACGCAGTATTTT.